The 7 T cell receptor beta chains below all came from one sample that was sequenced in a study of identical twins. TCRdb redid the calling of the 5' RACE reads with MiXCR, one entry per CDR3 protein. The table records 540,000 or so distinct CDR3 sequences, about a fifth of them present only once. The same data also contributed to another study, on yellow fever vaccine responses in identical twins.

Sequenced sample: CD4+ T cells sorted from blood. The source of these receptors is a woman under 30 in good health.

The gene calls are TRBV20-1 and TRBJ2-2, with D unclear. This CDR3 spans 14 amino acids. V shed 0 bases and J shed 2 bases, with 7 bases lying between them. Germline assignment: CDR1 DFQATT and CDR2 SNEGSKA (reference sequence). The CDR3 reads CSARDHSNTGELFF. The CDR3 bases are TGCAGTGCTAGAGATCACAGCAACACCGGGGAGCTGTTTTTT.

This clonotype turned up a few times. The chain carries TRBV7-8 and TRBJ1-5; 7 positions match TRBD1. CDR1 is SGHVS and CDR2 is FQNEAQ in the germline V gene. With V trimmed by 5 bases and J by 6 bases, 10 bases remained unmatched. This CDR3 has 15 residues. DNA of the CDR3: TGTGCCAGCAGCCCCCGGGAAGGGGGCTTTCAGCCCCAGCATTTT. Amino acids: CASSPREGGFQPQHF.

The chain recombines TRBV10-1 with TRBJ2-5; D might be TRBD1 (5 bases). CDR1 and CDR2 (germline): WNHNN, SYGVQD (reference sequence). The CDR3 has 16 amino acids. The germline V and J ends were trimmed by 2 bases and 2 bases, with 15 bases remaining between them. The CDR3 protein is CASSEGHRTVQETQYF. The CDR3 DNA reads TGCGCCAGCAGTGAGGGTCACAGGACGGTTCAAGAGACCCAGTACTTC.

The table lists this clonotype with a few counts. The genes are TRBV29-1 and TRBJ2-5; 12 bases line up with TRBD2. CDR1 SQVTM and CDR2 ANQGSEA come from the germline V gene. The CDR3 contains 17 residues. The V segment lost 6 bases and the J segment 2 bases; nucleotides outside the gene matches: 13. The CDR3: CSVDERTLAGGQETQYF. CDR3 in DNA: TGCAGCGTGGACGAAAGAACCCTAGCGGGAGGGCAAGAGACCCAGTACTTC. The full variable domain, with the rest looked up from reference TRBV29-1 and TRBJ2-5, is SAVISQKPSRDICQRGTSLTIQCQVDSQVTMMFWYRQQPGQSLTLIATANQGSEATYESGFVIDKFPISRPNLTFSTLTVSNMSPEDSSIYLCSVDERTLAGGQETQYFGPGTRLLVL.

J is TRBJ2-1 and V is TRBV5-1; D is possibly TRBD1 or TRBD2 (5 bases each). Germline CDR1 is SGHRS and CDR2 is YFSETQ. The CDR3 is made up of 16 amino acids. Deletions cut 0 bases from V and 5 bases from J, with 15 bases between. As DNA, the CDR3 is TGCGCCAGCAGCTTGGCCGGGACCAGAGGTAACAATGAGCAGTTCTTC. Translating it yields CASSLAGTRGNNEQFF.

The CDR3 region has the DNA TGTGCCAGTGCCTTGGACAGGGTGCAGAACACTGAAGCTTTCTTT. Translated: CASALDRVQNTEAFF. The J gene is TRBJ1-1, the V gene TRBV12-3 or TRBV12-4; 8 bases match TRBD1. CDR3 length equals 15 residues. V dropped 9 bases and J dropped 1; count of bases not matched to a gene: 10.

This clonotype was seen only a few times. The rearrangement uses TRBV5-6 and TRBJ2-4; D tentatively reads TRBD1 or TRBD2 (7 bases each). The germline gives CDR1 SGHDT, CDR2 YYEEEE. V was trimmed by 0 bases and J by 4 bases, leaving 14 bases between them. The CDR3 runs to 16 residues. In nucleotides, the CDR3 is TGTGCCAGCAGCTTGGACAACAGGGGAGGGAAAAACATTCAGTACTTC. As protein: CASSLDNRGGKNIQYF. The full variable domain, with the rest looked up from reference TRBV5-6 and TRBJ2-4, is DAGVTQSPTHLIKTRGQQVTLRCSPKSGHDTVSWYQQALGQGPQFIFQYYEEEERQRGNFPDRFSGHQFPNYSSELNVNALLLGDSALYLCASSLDNRGGKNIQYFGAGTRLSVL.